This TCR beta chain was obtained from a study of blood T cell repertoires in COVID-19. The germline V and J ends were trimmed by 4 bases and 8 bases, with 18 bases remaining between them. Germline lookup yields CDR1 LGHDT and CDR2 YNNKEL (reference sequence). The CDR3 sequence is 15 residues long. Using immunoSEQ multiplex PCR, the repertoire was profiled, and TCRdb retains in-frame clones only, with some absent. The sample shows roughly 380,000 clones, around 91% of them seen only once. The genes are TRBV3-1 (or the pseudogene TRBV3-2) and TRBJ2-1; D possibly corresponds to TRBD2 (6 bases). Sequencing input: peripheral blood. This sequence originates from a woman aged 40 to 50 with COVID-19, enrolled during active disease. CDR3 amino acids: CASSLQSGLPYEQFF. The CDR3 DNA reads as TGTGCCAGCAGCCTTCAGAGCGGACTACCGTATGAGCAGTTCTTC.